A single sample gave rise to the 14 T cell receptor beta chains below, sequenced in a study of T cell repertoires in cytomegalovirus infection. Each CDR3 protein is one row after TCRdb ran MiXCR on the reads. The sample consists of 250,000 to 300,000 distinct CDR3 sequences, over 8% of them appearing once. The material sequenced was PBMCs. These receptors all come from a human donor in good health (CMV status not recorded). Some clones in this sample may be carry-over from other donors' samples.

The J gene is TRBJ2-7, the V gene TRBV3-1; TRBD1 matches 9 bases. This CDR3 is built from 15 residues. The V segment lost 4 bases and the J segment 5 bases; nucleotides outside the gene matches: 9. The V gene's germline CDR1 is LGHDT and CDR2 YNNKEL (reference sequence). The chain's CDR3 is CASSRGGDRVNEQYF. The CDR3 DNA reads as TGTGCCAGCAGCCGCGGCGGGGACAGGGTTAACGAGCAGTACTTC.

The gene calls are TRBV27 and TRBJ2-1; the match to TRBD2 covers 9 bases. CDR1 is MNHEY and CDR2 is SMNVEV in the germline V gene (reference sequence). The CDR3 runs 15 residues. V was pared by 2 bases and J by 6 bases, with 5 bases of the junction left unmatched. The CDR3 loop reads CASSLTPGLANEQFF. The CDR3 DNA sequence: TGTGCCAGCAGTTTAACCCCGGGACTAGCCAATGAGCAGTTCTTC.

This clonotype was found a few times. The chain joins TRBV10-3 to TRBJ2-7; a weak D match, TRBD1 (6 bases). V was trimmed by 6 bases and J by 2 bases, leaving 17 bases between them. The CDR3 has 15 residues. Germline loops: CDR1 ENHRY, CDR2 SYGVKD. CDR3 sequence reads: CAIREGYRAPYEQYF. In nucleotides, the CDR3 is TGTGCCATCAGAGAGGGGTACAGGGCCCCCTACGAGCAGTACTTC.

This clonotype has a count of ten or more. The chain employs TRBV7-2 and TRBJ1-1; TRBD1 aligns across 8 bases. In germline, CDR1 is SGHTA, CDR2 FQGNSA. The CDR3 contains 16 residues. The J segment lost 4 bases and the V segment lost 4 bases, leaving 11 bases of the junction unmatched. The CDR3 spells CASSSIRGRRRTEAFF. In DNA form, the CDR3 reads TGTGCCAGCAGCTCAATCAGGGGGCGCAGACGCACTGAAGCTTTCTTT.

This clonotype was observed at least ten times. The rearrangement links TRBV7-2 to TRBJ2-7; the D gene is possibly TRBD1 (5 bases). Germline V gene sequence: CDR1 SGHTA, CDR2 FQGNSA. The CDR3 runs to 14 residues. Deletions cut 1 base from V and 2 bases from J, with 9 bases between. This CDR3 is CASSLEGLTYEQYF. The CDR3 region has the DNA TGTGCCAGCAGCTTAGAGGGGTTAACCTACGAGCAGTACTTC. Filled out from reference TRBV7-2 and TRBJ2-7, the complete variable domain reads GAGVSQSPSNKVTEKGKDVELRCDPISGHTALYWYRQSLGQGLEFLIYFQGNSAPDKSGLPSDRFSAERTGGSVSTLTIQRTQQEDSAVYLCASSLEGLTYEQYFGPGTRLTVT.

The chain employs TRBV2 and TRBJ1-2; no clear D gene. Trimming removed 4 bases at V and 4 bases at J, with 13 bases between. The CDR3 runs 14 residues. Germline V gene data show CDR1 as SNHLY and CDR2 as FYNNEI. The CDR3 here is CASSVSQPGYGYTF. DNA of the CDR3: TGTGCCAGCAGTGTGAGCCAGCCAGGCTATGGCTACACCTTC. Variable domain in full (rest from reference TRBV2 and TRBJ1-2): EPEVTQTPSHQVTQMGQEVILRCVPISNHLYFYWYRQILGQKVEFLVSFYNNEISEKSEIFDDQFSVERPDGSNFTLKIRSTKLEDSAMYFCASSVSQPGYGYTFGSGTRLTVV.

The chain links TRBV4-1 to TRBJ1-1; no firm D call. CDR3 length: 14 amino acids. Between the trimmed V and J ends, which lost 4 bases and 11 bases, there was a span of 20 bases. From germline, CDR1 is MGHRA and CDR2 YSYEKL. This CDR3 reads CASSLGGGSVGAFF. The CDR3 nucleotides read TGCGCCAGCAGCCTAGGCGGAGGGTCCGTGGGTGCTTTCTTT.

This clonotype was seen at least ten times. This chain joins TRBV7-2 and TRBJ2-1; 12 bases line up with TRBD2. The CDR3 is 17 amino acids. Looked up from germline, CDR1 is SGHTA and CDR2 is FQGNSA. Trimming at V came to 5 bases and at J to 9 bases, leaving 14 bases not matched to a gene. The CDR3 loop reads CASSEPSGGGRGGEQFF. The DNA of the CDR3 is TGTGCCAGCAGCGAGCCTAGCGGGGGGGGCAGAGGTGGTGAGCAGTTCTTC.

V gene TRBV10-3 combines with J gene TRBJ2-1; TRBD2 aligns across 8 bases. The ends lost 0 bases at V and 15 bases at J; junction bases unmatched: 10. Germline V gives CDR1 ENHRY, CDR2 SYGVKD. The CDR3 extends over 14 amino acids. Written as DNA, the CDR3 is TGTGCCATCAGTGAGTCGATCAACGGGAGGGCCGTGTTCTTC. Translated: CAISESINGRAVFF.

This clonotype has ten or more counts. The chain recombines TRBV12-3 or TRBV12-4 with TRBJ1-4, with D unresolved. Trimming cost V 7 bases and J 5 bases, with 14 bases left between them. The CDR3 consists of 14 residues. CDR3: CASTPWSLNEKLFF. The CDR3 nucleotides read TGTGCCAGCACCCCGTGGAGCCTAAATGAAAAACTGTTTTTT.

The rearrangement joins TRBV10-3 to TRBJ2-2; the D gene is possibly TRBD2 (5 bases). CDR1 and CDR2 (germline): ENHRY, SYGVKD. V was shortened by 8 bases and J by 0 bases, with 10 bases between the two germline ends. The length of the CDR3 is 14 residues. As DNA, the CDR3 is TGTGCCATCGGGGAGACACCGAACACCGGGGAGCTGTTTTTT. Its protein is CAIGETPNTGELFF.

This clonotype turned up a few times. The chain recombines TRBV2 with TRBJ2-7; TRBD2 is a possible D gene (6 bases). Per the germline V gene, CDR1 is SNHLY and CDR2 is FYNNEI. The CDR3 loop spans 15 amino acids. V shed 1 base and J shed 2 bases, with 12 bases lying between them. The CDR3 region is CASSEGQAGTYEQYF. Here the CDR3 DNA reads TGTGCCAGCAGTGAAGGGCAAGCGGGTACCTACGAGCAGTACTTC.

Many counts were recorded for this clonotype. The CDR3 reads CASNIRTGRTEAFF. The CDR3 coding sequence is TGTGCCAGTAACATAAGGACAGGAAGGACTGAAGCTTTCTTT. The J gene is TRBJ1-1, the V gene TRBV19, with 7 bases that match TRBD1. J was trimmed by 5 bases and V by 7 bases; bases with no gene match: 10. The CDR3 totals 14 residues. CDR1 is LNHDA, CDR2 SQIVND, per germline (reference sequence).

The genes are TRBV15 and TRBJ2-3, with D hard to call. The CDR3 spans 12 residues. CDR1 and CDR2 (germline): LNHNV, YYDKDF (reference sequence). The germline V and J ends were trimmed by 5 bases and 10 bases, with 13 bases remaining between them. As DNA, the CDR3 is TGTGCCACCAGCCGAAACCACGTGTCGCAGTATTTT. Translation: CATSRNHVSQYF. The variable domain in full, with the rest retrieved from reference TRBV15 and TRBJ2-3, is DAMVIQNPRYQVTQFGKPVTLSCSQTLNHNVMYWYQQKSSQAPKLLFHYYDKDFNNEADTPDNFQSRRPNTSFCFLDIRSPGLGDTAMYLCATSRNHVSQYFGPGTRLTVL.